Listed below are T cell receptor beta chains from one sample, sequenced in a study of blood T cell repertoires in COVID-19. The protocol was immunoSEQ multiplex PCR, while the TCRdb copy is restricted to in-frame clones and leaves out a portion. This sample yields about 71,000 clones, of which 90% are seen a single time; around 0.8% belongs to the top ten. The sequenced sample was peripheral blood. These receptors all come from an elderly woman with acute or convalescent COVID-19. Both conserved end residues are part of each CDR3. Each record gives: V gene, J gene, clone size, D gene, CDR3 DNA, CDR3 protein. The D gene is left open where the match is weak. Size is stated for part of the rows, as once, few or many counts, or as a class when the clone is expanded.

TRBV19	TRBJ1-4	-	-	TGTGCCAGTAGCCTAGGAGTAGTGGTTGAAAAACTGTTTTTT	CASSLGVVVEKLFF
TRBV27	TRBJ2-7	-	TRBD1	TGTGCCAGCAGTCCCTGGGACAGGGTGGACGAGCAGTACTTC	CASSPWDRVDEQYF
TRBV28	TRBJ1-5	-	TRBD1	TGTGCCAGCAGTCCTCGGACAGGACGGGCTGGTCAGCCCCAGCATTTT	CASSPRTGRAGQPQHF
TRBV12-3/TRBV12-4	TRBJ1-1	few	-	TGTGCCAGCAGTTTTAGGGGGAACACTGAAGCTTTCTTT	CASSFRGNTEAFF
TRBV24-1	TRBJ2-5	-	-	TGTGCCACCAGTGATTCCGGGACAAACCAAGAGACCCAGTACTTC	CATSDSGTNQETQYF
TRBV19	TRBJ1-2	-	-	TGTGCCAGTAGATGGGGAGATCCTAACTATGGCTACACCTTC	CASRWGDPNYGYTF
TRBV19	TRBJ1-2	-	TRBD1	TGTGCCAGTAGGGCGGGGACAGGGATCGGCTACACCTTC	CASRAGTGIGYTF
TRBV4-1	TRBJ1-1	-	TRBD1	TGCGCCAGCAGCCCTATTAGACAGGGGAAAGCTTTCTTT	CASSPIRQGKAFF
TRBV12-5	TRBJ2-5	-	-	TGTGCTAGTGGTTTGGGGACATCCCAAGAGACCCAGTACTTC	CASGLGTSQETQYF
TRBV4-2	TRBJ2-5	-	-	TGTGCCAGCAGCGGATCATGGGGGCAGGGGGAGACCCAGTACTTC	CASSGSWGQGETQYF
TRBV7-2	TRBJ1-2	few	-	TGTGCCAGCAGCTTAGGGCTTCCCACTAACTATGGCTACACCTTC	CASSLGLPTNYGYTF
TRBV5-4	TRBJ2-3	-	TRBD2	TGTGCCAGCAGCTTGGAGCGGGGGACCGCAGATACGCAGTATTTT	CASSLERGTADTQYF
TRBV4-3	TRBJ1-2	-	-	TGCGCCAGCAGCCAAGAGTCAGCTAACTATGGCTACACCTTC	CASSQESANYGYTF
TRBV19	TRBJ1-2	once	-	TGTGCCAGTAGTATCCAGGGGCAAGCTAACTATGGCTACACCTTC	CASSIQGQANYGYTF
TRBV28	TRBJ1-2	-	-	TGTGCCAGCAGTTTAGGGGCTACACGTAACTATGGCTACACCTTC	CASSLGATRNYGYTF
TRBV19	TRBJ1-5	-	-	TGTGCCAGTACCCTAATTGGGGCAGGCAATCAGCCCCAGCATTTT	CASTLIGAGNQPQHF
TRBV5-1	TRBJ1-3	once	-	TGCGCCAGCAGCTTTAGCTCTGGAAACACCATATATTTT	CASSFSSGNTIYF
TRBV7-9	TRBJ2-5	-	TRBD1	TGTGCCAGCAGTTTATCCGGGACAGGGGGCCGGGAGACCCAGTACTTC	CASSLSGTGGRETQYF
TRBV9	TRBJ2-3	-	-	TGTGCCAGCAGCGTAGACCTCCGGGGTTACACAGATACGCAGTATTTT	CASSVDLRGYTDTQYF
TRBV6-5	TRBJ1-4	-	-	TGTGCCAGCAGGGTACAGGGAGATACTGAAAAACTGTTTTTT	CASRVQGDTEKLFF
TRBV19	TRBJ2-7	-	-	TGTGCCAGTAGTACCCAGACCGGGGGCGAGCAGTACTTC	CASSTQTGGEQYF
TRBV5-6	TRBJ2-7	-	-	TGTGCCAGCAGCGCGGGGACGGTGGACTCCTACGAGCAGTACTTC	CASSAGTVDSYEQYF
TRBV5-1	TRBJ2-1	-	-	TGCGCCAGCAGCTTGGCGGACGGGGAATACAATGAGCAGTTCTTC	CASSLADGEYNEQFF
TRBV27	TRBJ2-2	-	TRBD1	TGTGCCAGCAGTTTACGACAGGGGAGGACCGGGGAGCTGTTTTTT	CASSLRQGRTGELFF
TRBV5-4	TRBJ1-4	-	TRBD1	TGTGCCAGCAGCTTGCAGGGGGAAAATGAAAAACTGTTTTTT	CASSLQGENEKLFF
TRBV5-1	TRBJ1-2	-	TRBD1	TGCGCCAGCAGCTCTCCGGGACAGACTAACTATGGCTACACCTTC	CASSSPGQTNYGYTF
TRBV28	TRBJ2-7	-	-	TGTGCCAGCAGTTCCCCTGGGGGCAGCTCCTACGAGCAGTACTTC	CASSSPGGSSYEQYF
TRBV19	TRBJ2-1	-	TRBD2	TGTGCCAGTAGTATAGATCCCGGGACTAGCGGGAGGGGTAATGAGCAGTTCTTC	CASSIDPGTSGRGNEQFF
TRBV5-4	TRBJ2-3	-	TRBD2	TGTGCCAGCAGCTATGGACTAGCGGGAGGAGGGGGCACAGATACGCAGTATTTT	CASSYGLAGGGGTDTQYF
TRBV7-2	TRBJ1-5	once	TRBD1	TGTGCCAGCAGCTCGGGGACAGGGTCATTTCAGCCCCAGCATTTT	CASSSGTGSFQPQHF
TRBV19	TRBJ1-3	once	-	TGTGCCAGCGCACCCCGCGGGCGTCTTTCTGGAAACACCATATATTTT	CASAPRGRLSGNTIYF
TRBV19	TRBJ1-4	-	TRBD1	TGTGCCAGTAGTATGGGACAGGGGGCTAAAAAACTGTTTTTT	CASSMGQGAKKLFF
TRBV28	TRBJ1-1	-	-	TGTGCCAGCCCCCCTACAGGGCTTAGGGATATGAACACTGAAGCTTTCTTT	CASPPTGLRDMNTEAFF
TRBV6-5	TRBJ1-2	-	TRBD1	TGTGCCAGCAGTTACGGGGCAGGGGGTAGTGGCTACACCTTC	CASSYGAGGSGYTF
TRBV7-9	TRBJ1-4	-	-	TGTGCCAGCAGCTTAGACCCGGACAGACCCAATGAAAAACTGTTTTTT	CASSLDPDRPNEKLFF
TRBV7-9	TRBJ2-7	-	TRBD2	TGTGCCAGCAGCTTACTAGCGGGGGGCGAGCAGTACTTC	CASSLLAGGEQYF
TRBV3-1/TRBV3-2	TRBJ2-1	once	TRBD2	TGTGCCAGCAAGGGGACTAGCGGGAGGCGCAATGAGCAGTTCTTC	CASKGTSGRRNEQFF
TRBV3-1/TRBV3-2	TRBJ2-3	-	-	TGTGCCAGCAGCCAAGATTTGGCCTCTACAGATAGCACAGATACGCAGTATTTT	CASSQDLASTDSTDTQYF
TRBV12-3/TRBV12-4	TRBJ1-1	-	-	TGTGCCAGCAGTCCCCCGCGGGGCCTAGCTTTCTTT	CASSPPRGLAFF
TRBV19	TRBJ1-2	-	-	TGTGCCAGTAGTCGAGAGGGAACCTTCTATGGCTACACCTTC	CASSREGTFYGYTF
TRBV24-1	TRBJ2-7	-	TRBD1	TGTGCCACCAGTGACCCCGGGACAGGGGCCCACGAGCAGTACTTC	CATSDPGTGAHEQYF
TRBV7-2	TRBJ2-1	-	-	TGTGCCAGCAGCCTTCTGGCACAGCTTAACAATGAGCAGTTCTTC	CASSLLAQLNNEQFF
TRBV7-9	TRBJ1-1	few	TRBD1	TGTGCCAGCAGCGTCGGCCGGACAGGTATGAACACTGAAGCTTTCTTT	CASSVGRTGMNTEAFF
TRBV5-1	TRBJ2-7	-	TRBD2	TGCGCCAGCAGCCCCGGGGGACTAGCGGGAGCCTCCGAGCAGTACTTC	CASSPGGLAGASEQYF
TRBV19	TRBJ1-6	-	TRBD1	TGTGCCAGTAGTGCCGGACAGGGCTTAAATTCACCCCTCCACTTT	CASSAGQGLNSPLHF
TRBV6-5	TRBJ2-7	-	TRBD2	TGTGCCAGCAGTTACACTAGCGGGGGTGGGTACGAGCAGTACTTC	CASSYTSGGGYEQYF
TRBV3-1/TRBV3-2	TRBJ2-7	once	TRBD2	TGTGCCAGCAGCCCGACTTGGAAGCGGGGGGTCCACGAGCAGTACTTC	CASSPTWKRGVHEQYF
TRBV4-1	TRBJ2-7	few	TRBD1	TGCGCCAGCAGCCAGGACGACAGGGCTAATTTCTACGAGCAGTACTTC	CASSQDDRANFYEQYF
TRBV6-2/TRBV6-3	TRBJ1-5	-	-	TGTGCCAGCAGTTACGGTTCGCGGTTGAATCAGCCCCAGCATTTT	CASSYGSRLNQPQHF
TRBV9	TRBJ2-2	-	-	TGTGCCAGCAGCGAGATTCAGGGAGGCGGGGAGCTGTTTTTT	CASSEIQGGGELFF
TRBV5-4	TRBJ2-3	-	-	TGTGCCAGCAGCTTGGCCCCCCTAGGAGGTACGCAGTATTTT	CASSLAPLGGTQYF
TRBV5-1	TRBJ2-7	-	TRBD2	TGCGCCAGCAGCTCTAGCGGGTACGAGCAGTACTTC	CASSSSGYEQYF
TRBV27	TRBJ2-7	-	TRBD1	TGTGCCAGCAGTTCCCCCTCCCGACAGGGCGCCTTACCCTACGAGCAGTACTTC	CASSSPSRQGALPYEQYF
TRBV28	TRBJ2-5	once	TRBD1	TGTGCCAGCAGTGGGGGGGGACAGGGCCAAGAGACCCAGTACTTC	CASSGGGQGQETQYF
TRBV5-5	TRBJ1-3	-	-	TGTGCCAGCAGCTTGGTTGATGTGGCCCTCTCTGGAAACACCATATATTTT	CASSLVDVALSGNTIYF